These 27 T cell receptor beta chains were sequenced from one sample in a study of T cell responses to AZD1222 COVID-19 vaccine. TCRdb's copy holds only in-frame clones and misses some; the assay was immunoSEQ multiplex PCR. The repertoire holds some 150,000 clones, more than 85% seen once, with under 6.5% in the top ten. Sequenced here: peripheral blood, sampled on day 0 of AZD1222 vaccination. The receptor source for this set is an adult in good health.

V and J are TRBV5-1 and TRBJ2-7; 7 nucleotides align to TRBD1. The CDR3 is made up of 13 amino acids. V trimming: 4 bases; J trimming: 3 bases; junction bases outside the gene matches: 4. Germline CDR1 and CDR2: SGHRS and YFSETQ. This chain's CDR3 is CASSGQENYEQYF. In DNA form, the CDR3 reads TGCGCCAGCAGCGGACAGGAGAACTACGAGCAGTACTTC.

The rearrangement joins TRBV29-1 to TRBJ1-2; D is unclear. CDR1 SQVTM and CDR2 ANQGSEA come from the germline V gene. The ends were cut back, 4 bases at V and 4 bases at J, with 13 bases in the middle. CDR3 size: 13 residues. The CDR3 DNA follows: TGCAGCGTTGTCCGGGATTCGGGCTATGGCTACACCTTC. It yields the protein CSVVRDSGYGYTF.

The chain employs TRBV27 and TRBJ2-3, with 9 bases matching TRBD1. Losses at the gene ends were 5 bases for V and 5 bases for J; bases not matched to a gene: 11. Germline-derived CDR1 and CDR2 are MNHEY and SMNVEV (reference sequence). The CDR3 extends over 16 amino acids. Written as DNA, the CDR3 is TGTGCCAGCAGTCGCACAGGGGGCGCGACCAGAGATACGCAGTATTTT. It yields the protein CASSRTGGATRDTQYF.

This clone was observed a single time. CDR3 in DNA: TGCGCCAGCAGCCCCAGGGGGCTCAGTTATGGCTACACCTTC. This gives the protein CASSPRGLSYGYTF. The J gene is TRBJ1-2, the V gene TRBV5-1; 8 positions match TRBD1. After removal of 4 bases from V and 5 bases from J, the junction contained 7 bases not matched to a gene. The CDR3 totals 14 residues. Per germline, CDR1 SGHRS and CDR2 YFSETQ.

Points on this clone: Other DNA sequences in the sample encode the same CDR3. The CDR3 reads CASSLGQQETQYF. The CDR3 nucleotides read TGTGCCAGCAGTTTAGGGCAGCAAGAGACCCAGTACTTC. The chain uses TRBV12-3 or TRBV12-4 and TRBJ2-5, with D unresolved. Trimming shortened V by 1 base and J by 2 bases, and 5 bases separated the two germline ends. CDR3 length: 13 residues.

This clone was counted once. The gene calls are TRBV28 and TRBJ2-7; 12 nucleotides agree with TRBD1. After removal of 2 bases from V and 6 bases from J, the junction contained 2 bases not matched to a gene. This CDR3 comprises 14 residues. Germline V gene sequence: CDR1 MDHEN, CDR2 SYDVKM. The CDR3 reads CASSLRDRGLEQYF. As DNA, the CDR3 is TGTGCCAGCAGTTTAAGGGACAGGGGGCTCGAGCAGTACTTC. Together with reference TRBV28 and TRBJ2-7, the CDR3 gives the full variable domain: DVKVTQSSRYLVKRTGEKVFLECVQDMDHENMFWYRQDPGLGLRLIYFSYDVKMKEKGDIPEGYSVSREKKERFSLILESASTNQTSMYLCASSLRDRGLEQYFGPGTRLTVT.

The V gene is TRBV3-1 (or the pseudogene TRBV3-2), the J gene TRBJ1-1; 8 bases fit TRBD1. Per the germline V gene, CDR1 is LGHDT and CDR2 is YNNKEL (reference sequence). The CDR3 runs to 16 residues. With V trimmed by 0 bases and J by 4 bases, 7 bases remained unmatched. CDR3 sequence: CASSQDLSGGITEAFF. The CDR3 DNA reads as TGTGCCAGCAGCCAAGATTTATCAGGGGGCATCACTGAAGCTTTCTTT.

This chain links TRBV3-1 (or the pseudogene TRBV3-2) with TRBJ2-5; D call uncertain. Germline CDR1 reads LGHDT; CDR2 reads YNNKEL (reference sequence). V lost 2 bases to trimming and J lost 5 bases, with 9 bases between them. The CDR3 is made up of 13 amino acids. DNA for the CDR3: TGTGCCAGCAGCCAACGGGTGCGGGAGACCCAGTACTTC. The encoded protein is CASSQRVRETQYF.

The chain employs TRBV10-2 and TRBJ1-6; D possibly corresponds to TRBD1 (6 bases). V was clipped by 3 bases and J by 7 bases, with 10 bases between them. Germline loops: CDR1 WSHSY, CDR2 SAAADI. CDR3 length: 14 amino acids. This CDR3 reads CASSEGQTNSPLHF. In nucleotides, the CDR3 is TGCGCCAGCAGTGAAGGACAGACGAATTCACCCCTCCACTTT.

This chain uses TRBV3-1 (or the pseudogene TRBV3-2) with TRBJ1-5; D remains ambiguous. The V and J ends lost 0 bases and 0 bases respectively, with 6 bases between them. This CDR3 is built from 15 residues. Germline CDR1 is LGHDT and CDR2 is YNNKEL (reference sequence). The CDR3 bases are TGTGCCAGCAGCCAAGATCACAGTAGCAATCAGCCCCAGCATTTT. It specifies CASSQDHSSNQPQHF.

V gene TRBV27 combines with J gene TRBJ2-7, with 11 bases lining up with TRBD2. Looked up from germline, CDR1 is MNHEY and CDR2 is SMNVEV (reference sequence). The CDR3 is 18 amino acids. The ends lost 0 bases at V and 7 bases at J; junction bases unmatched: 14. The CDR3 coding sequence is TGTGCCAGCAGTTTATCGTACTTTAGCGGGAGGGCCGGGGGAGAGCAGTACTTC. This sequence encodes CASSLSYFSGRAGGEQYF.

The rearrangement links TRBV10-3 to TRBJ1-1; D is possibly TRBD1 (5 bases). Trimming took off 1 base at V and 3 bases at J, with 12 bases between the two ends. The V gene's germline CDR1 is ENHRY and CDR2 SYGVKD. The CDR3 covers 15 residues. CDR3 in amino acids: CAISELGEADTEAFF. The CDR3 coding sequence is TGTGCCATCAGTGAGTTGGGGGAAGCGGACACTGAAGCTTTCTTT.

This clone was detected only a few times. The chain is built from TRBV4-2 and TRBJ2-7, with D possibly matching TRBD2 (5 bases). V lost 0 bases and J 2 bases, leaving 8 bases between the germline ends. This CDR3 region has 14 residues. Germline V gene lookup returns CDR1 LGHNA and CDR2 YNFKEQ. The chain's CDR3 is CASSQDASTYEQYF. In DNA, the CDR3 is TGTGCCAGCAGCCAAGATGCTAGCACCTACGAGCAGTACTTC.

The genes are TRBV21-1 and TRBJ2-7; the table's TRBD1 call for D was not verified on the DNA. TRBV21-1 is termed a pseudogene. This CDR3 contains 14 residues. In DNA, the CDR3 is TGTGCCAGCAGCAAAGTCGCAGGGTTCTACGAGCAGTACTTC. It translates to CASSKVAGFYEQYF.

This clone was detected only once. The V and J genes are TRBV9 and TRBJ2-1; the match to TRBD2 covers 9 bases. This CDR3 comprises 15 residues. Germline-derived CDR1 and CDR2 are SGDLS and YYNGEE. V shed 3 bases and J 4 bases; nucleotides not matched to a gene: 5. The CDR3 coding sequence is TGTGCCAGCAGCGCCCCAGCGGGAGGATACAATGAGCAGTTCTTC. Translation gives CASSAPAGGYNEQFF.

Worth noting for this clone: Other DNA sequences within the sample encode an identical CDR3. This rearrangement joins TRBV5-1 to TRBJ2-3, with D possibly being TRBD1 (6 bases). CDR3 length: 14 residues. V gave up 4 bases and J gave up 6 bases, with 15 bases separating them. Germline V gene data show CDR1 as SGHRS and CDR2 as YFSETQ. The CDR3 DNA reads as TGCGCCAGCAGCCTGGGACAAGGGGCCGATACGCAGTATTTT. Translation gives CASSLGQGADTQYF.

The chain uses TRBV28 and TRBJ1-6, with no clear D. The V gene lost 2 bases and the J gene lost 7 bases, with 9 bases spanning the gap. This CDR3 is 14 amino acids long. Germline assignment: CDR1 MDHEN and CDR2 SYDVKM. Here the CDR3 reads CASSLRADNSPLHF. The CDR3 DNA reads TGTGCCAGCAGTTTAAGGGCAGACAATTCACCCCTCCACTTT.

V usage is TRBV10-1 and J usage is TRBJ2-3; the D is unclear. Looked up from germline, CDR1 is WNHNN and CDR2 is SYGVQD (reference sequence). Trimming took 3 bases from V and 4 from J, leaving 11 bases between them. The CDR3 is 14 amino acids. The CDR3 is CASSEKALADTQYF. The CDR3 coding sequence is TGCGCCAGCAGTGAAAAGGCATTGGCAGATACGCAGTATTTT.

For the CDR3, the DNA is TGTGCCAGCAGCCAAGAGGGAGGCGGGGGAGATACGCAGTATTTT. This encodes CASSQEGGGGDTQYF. The genes are TRBV3-1 (or the pseudogene TRBV3-2) and TRBJ2-3; TRBD2 matches 7 bases. V lost 0 bases, J lost 5 bases, and 5 bases stayed unmatched. CDR3 length: 15 amino acids. The germline gives CDR1 LGHDT, CDR2 YNNKEL (reference sequence).

The chain employs TRBV12-5 and TRBJ2-1, with 11 nucleotides matching TRBD2. Germline CDR1 reads LGHNT; CDR2 reads FRNRAP. Germline trimming cut 7 bases from V and 6 bases from J; bases unmatched to any gene: 17. The CDR3 sequence is 18 residues long. CDR3 coding DNA: TGTGCTAGTGCTAGTGGTTTCGGAACTAGCGGGAGTGTCAATGAGCAGTTCTTC. This encodes CASASGFGTSGSVNEQFF. Filled out from reference TRBV12-5 and TRBJ2-1, the complete variable domain reads DARVTQTPRHKVTEMGQEVTMRCQPILGHNTVFWYRQTMMQGLELLAYFRNRAPLDDSGMPKDRFSAEMPDATLATLKIQPSEPRDSAVYFCASASGFGTSGSVNEQFFGPGTRLTVL.

The chain couples TRBV7-8 to TRBJ2-7; TRBD2 matches at 7 bases. Germline-derived CDR1 and CDR2 are SGHVS and FQNEAQ. The CDR3 runs to 14 residues. With V trimmed by 0 bases and J by 4 bases, 3 bases remained unmatched. CDR3 residues: CASSLASGQYEQYF. In nucleotides, the CDR3 is TGTGCCAGCAGCTTAGCTAGCGGGCAGTACGAGCAGTACTTC.

The rearrangement uses TRBV5-6 and TRBJ2-1; D is perhaps TRBD1 or TRBD2 (5 bases each). Deletions cut 4 bases from V and 0 bases from J, with 8 bases between. There are 14 residues in the CDR3. Germline V gives CDR1 SGHDT, CDR2 YYEEEE. CDR3 protein: CASSGTSSYNEQFF. Written as DNA, the CDR3 is TGTGCCAGCAGCGGGACGAGCTCCTACAATGAGCAGTTCTTC.

This chain connects TRBV5-8 to TRBJ1-2; perhaps TRBD1 as D (6 bases). The CDR3 runs 16 residues. Germline assignment: CDR1 SGHTS and CDR2 YDEGEE. V shed 0 bases and J shed 1 base, with 13 bases lying between them. The CDR3 protein is CASSLVAAGVNYGYTF. As DNA, the CDR3 is TGTGCCAGCAGCTTGGTCGCAGCAGGGGTTAACTATGGCTACACCTTC.

This clone was picked up a small number of times. The chain links TRBV2 to TRBJ2-3, with TRBD2 matching over 12 bases. Germline CDR1 and CDR2: SNHLY and FYNNEI. The ends lost 5 bases at V and 4 bases at J; junction bases unmatched: 10. The CDR3 extends over 17 amino acids. The DNA of the CDR3 is TGTGCCAGCAGTCAAGGGACTAGCGGGCACTTTGCAGATACGCAGTATTTT. This sequence encodes CASSQGTSGHFADTQYF.

The chain uses TRBV4-1 and TRBJ2-1, with TRBD2 matching over 14 bases. The CDR3 sequence is 18 residues long. CDR1 is MGHRA, CDR2 YSYEKL, per germline. The V gene end was trimmed by 6 bases and the J gene end by 0 bases; junction bases not matched to a gene: 7. Here the CDR3 reads CASSPGLAGGFSYNEQFF. CDR3 DNA: TGCGCCAGCAGTCCCGGACTAGCGGGAGGTTTCTCCTACAATGAGCAGTTCTTC.

The rearrangement uses TRBV5-1 and TRBJ2-1; 11 nucleotides agree with TRBD2. This CDR3 spans 19 amino acids. CDR1 is SGHRS, CDR2 YFSETQ, per germline. Trimming cost V 2 bases and J 4 bases; bases outside gene matches: 14. CDR3 amino acids: CASSFRGGQLAGAYNEQFF. The CDR3 DNA sequence: TGCGCCAGCAGCTTTCGGGGGGGACAACTAGCGGGAGCGTACAATGAGCAGTTCTTC.

This chain connects TRBV28 to TRBJ1-4, with 7 bases matching TRBD1. CDR3 length equals 15 residues. The trim removed 6 bases at V and 6 bases at J, leaving 10 bases unmatched. Germline V CDR1 and CDR2: MDHEN, SYDVKM. Here the CDR3 reads CASSPIRDRYEKLFF. CDR3 coding DNA: TGTGCCAGCAGCCCCATCCGGGACAGATATGAAAAACTGTTTTTT. The whole variable domain, remainder taken from reference TRBV28 and TRBJ1-4, is DVKVTQSSRYLVKRTGEKVFLECVQDMDHENMFWYRQDPGLGLRLIYFSYDVKMKEKGDIPEGYSVSREKKERFSLILESASTNQTSMYLCASSPIRDRYEKLFFGSGTQLSVL.